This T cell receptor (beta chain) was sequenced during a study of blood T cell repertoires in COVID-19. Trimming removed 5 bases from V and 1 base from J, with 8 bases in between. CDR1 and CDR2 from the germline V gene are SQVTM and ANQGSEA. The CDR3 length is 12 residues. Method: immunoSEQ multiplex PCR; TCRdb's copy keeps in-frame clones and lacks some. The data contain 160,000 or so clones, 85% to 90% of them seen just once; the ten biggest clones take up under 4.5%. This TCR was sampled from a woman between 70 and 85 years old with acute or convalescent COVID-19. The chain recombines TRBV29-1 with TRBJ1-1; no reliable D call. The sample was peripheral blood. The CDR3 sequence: CSVFPGNTEAFF. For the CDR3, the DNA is TGCAGCGTTTTCCCAGGGAACACTGAAGCTTTCTTT.